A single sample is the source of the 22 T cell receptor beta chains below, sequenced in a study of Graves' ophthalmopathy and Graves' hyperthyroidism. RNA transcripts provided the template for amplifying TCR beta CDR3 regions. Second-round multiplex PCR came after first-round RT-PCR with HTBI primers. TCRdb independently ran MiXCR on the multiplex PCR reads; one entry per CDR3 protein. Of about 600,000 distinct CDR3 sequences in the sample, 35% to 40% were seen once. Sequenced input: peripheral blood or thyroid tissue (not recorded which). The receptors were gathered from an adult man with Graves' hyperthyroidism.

The CDR3 DNA reads TGTGCCAGCAGCTCCCCGGGGCAGGGAGCTAACTATGGCTACACCTTC. It encodes CASSSPGQGANYGYTF. The rearrangement joins TRBV7-2 to TRBJ1-2; possibly TRBD1 for D (5 bases). This CDR3 spans 16 amino acids. Germline V gene data show CDR1 as SGHTA and CDR2 as FQGNSA. Deletions cut 4 bases from V and 0 bases from J, with 15 bases between.

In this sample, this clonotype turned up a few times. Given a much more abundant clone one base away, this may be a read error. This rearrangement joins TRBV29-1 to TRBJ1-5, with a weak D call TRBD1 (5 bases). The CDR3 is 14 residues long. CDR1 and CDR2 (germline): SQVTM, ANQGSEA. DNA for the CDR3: TGCAGCGCGAGGTCAGGGCCGGGCAATCAGCCCCGGCATTTT. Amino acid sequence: CSARSGPGNQPRHF.

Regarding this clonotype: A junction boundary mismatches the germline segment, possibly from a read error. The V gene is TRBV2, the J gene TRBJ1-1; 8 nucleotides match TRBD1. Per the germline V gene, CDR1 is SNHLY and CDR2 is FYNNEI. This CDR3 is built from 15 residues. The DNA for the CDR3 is TGTGCCAGCACAGTCGGACAGGGACATAACACTGAGGCTTTCTTT. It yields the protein CASTVGQGHNTEAFF.

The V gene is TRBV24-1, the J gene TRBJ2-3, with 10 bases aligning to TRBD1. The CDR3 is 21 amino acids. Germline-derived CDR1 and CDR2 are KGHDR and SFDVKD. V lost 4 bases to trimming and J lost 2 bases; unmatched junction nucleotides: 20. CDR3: CATSDPTRDRGSLWNTDTQYF. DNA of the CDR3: TGTGCCACCAGTGACCCGACTCGGGACAGGGGTTCCCTATGGAACACAGATACGCAGTATTTT.

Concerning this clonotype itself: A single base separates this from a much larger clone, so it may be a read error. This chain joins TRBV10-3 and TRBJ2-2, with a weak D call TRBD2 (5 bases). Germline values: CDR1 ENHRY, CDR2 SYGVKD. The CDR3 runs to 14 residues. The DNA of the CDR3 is TGTGCCAGCAGAGGATTAGGACGTACCGGGGAGCTGCTTTTT. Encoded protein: CASRGLGRTGELLF.

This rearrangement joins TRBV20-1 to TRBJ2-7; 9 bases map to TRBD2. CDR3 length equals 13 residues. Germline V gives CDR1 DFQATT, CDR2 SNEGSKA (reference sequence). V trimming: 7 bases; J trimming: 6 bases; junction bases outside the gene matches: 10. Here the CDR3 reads CSVRGGPGTEQYF. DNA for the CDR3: TGCAGTGTGCGGGGGGGGCCGGGGACCGAGCAGTACTTC.

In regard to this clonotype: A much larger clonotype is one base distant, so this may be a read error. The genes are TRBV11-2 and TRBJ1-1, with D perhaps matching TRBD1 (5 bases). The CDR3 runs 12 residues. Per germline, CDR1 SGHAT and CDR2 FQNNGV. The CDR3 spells CANSLDNTEAFF. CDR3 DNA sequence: TGTGCCAACAGCCTGGACAACACCGAAGCTTTCTTT.

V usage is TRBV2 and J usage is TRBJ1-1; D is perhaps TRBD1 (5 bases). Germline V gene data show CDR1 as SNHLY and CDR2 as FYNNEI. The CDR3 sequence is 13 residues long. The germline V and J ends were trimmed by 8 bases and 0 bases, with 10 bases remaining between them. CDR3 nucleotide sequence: TGTGCCAGCGGGGGTGTACTGAACACTGAAGCTTTCTTT. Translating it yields CASGGVLNTEAFF.

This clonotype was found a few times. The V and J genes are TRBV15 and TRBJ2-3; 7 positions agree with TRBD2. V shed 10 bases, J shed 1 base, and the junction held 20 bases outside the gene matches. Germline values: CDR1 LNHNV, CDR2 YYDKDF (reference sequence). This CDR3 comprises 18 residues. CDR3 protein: CAINVAGIGPFGTDTQYF. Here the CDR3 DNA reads TGTGCCATAAATGTAGCGGGCATCGGTCCATTCGGCACAGATACGCAGTATTTT.

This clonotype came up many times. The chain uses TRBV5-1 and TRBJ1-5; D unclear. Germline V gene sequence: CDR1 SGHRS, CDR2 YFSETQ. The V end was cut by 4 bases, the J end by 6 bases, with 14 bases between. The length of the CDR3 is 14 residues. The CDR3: CASSPDGVRQPQHF. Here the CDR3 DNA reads TGCGCCAGCAGCCCCGACGGGGTTCGTCAGCCCCAGCATTTT.

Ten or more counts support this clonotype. CDR3 amino acids: CASSLDGRGYGYTF. The CDR3 DNA follows: TGTGCCAGCAGCTTGGATGGCCGCGGCTATGGCTACACCTTC. The rearrangement uses TRBV5-5 and TRBJ1-2; D is unresolved. The V end was cut by 0 bases, the J end by 4 bases, with 10 bases between. The CDR3 is 14 residues long. Germline V gives CDR1 SGHKS, CDR2 YYEKEE (reference sequence).

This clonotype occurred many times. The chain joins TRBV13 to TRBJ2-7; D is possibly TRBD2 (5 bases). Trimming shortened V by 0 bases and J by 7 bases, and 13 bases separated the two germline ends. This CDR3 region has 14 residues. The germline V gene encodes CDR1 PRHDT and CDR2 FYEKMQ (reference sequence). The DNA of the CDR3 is TGTGCCAGCAGCTTAGGACACGGGGTGAGGGAGCAGTACTTC. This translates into CASSLGHGVREQYF.

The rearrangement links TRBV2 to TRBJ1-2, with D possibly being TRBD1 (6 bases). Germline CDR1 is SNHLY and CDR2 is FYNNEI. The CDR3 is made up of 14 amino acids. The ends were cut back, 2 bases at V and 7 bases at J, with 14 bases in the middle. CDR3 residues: CASSELAGVAGYTF. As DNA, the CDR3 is TGTGCCAGCAGTGAACTGGCAGGGGTGGCTGGCTACACCTTC.

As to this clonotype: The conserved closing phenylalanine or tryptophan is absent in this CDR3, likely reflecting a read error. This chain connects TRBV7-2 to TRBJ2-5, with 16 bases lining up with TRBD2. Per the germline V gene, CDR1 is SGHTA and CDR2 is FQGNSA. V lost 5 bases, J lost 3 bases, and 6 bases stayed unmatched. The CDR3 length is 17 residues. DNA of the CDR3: TGTGCCAGCAGCCACCTCGGGACTAGCGGGGGGGAAGAGACCCAGTACCTC. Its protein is CASSHLGTSGGEETQYL.

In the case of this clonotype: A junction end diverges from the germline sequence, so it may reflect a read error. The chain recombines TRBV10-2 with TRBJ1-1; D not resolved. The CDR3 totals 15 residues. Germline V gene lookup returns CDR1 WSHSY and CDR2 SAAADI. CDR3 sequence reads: CASTPRKQKYTEAFF. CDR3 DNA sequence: TGTGCCAGCACCCCGCGGAAACAGAAGTACACTGAAGCTTTCTTT.

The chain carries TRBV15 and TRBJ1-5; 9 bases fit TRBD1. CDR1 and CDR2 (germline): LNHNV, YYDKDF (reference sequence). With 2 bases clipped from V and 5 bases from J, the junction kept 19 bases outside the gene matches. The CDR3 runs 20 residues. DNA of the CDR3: TGTGCCACCAGCAGATCTGGACAGGGGTCCACCGCCCCGCGGGATCAGCCCCAGCATTTT. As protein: CATSRSGQGSTAPRDQPQHF.

The chain's CDR3 is CASSFPAGWKQETQYF. In DNA form, the CDR3 reads TGTGCCAGCAGTTTTCCGGCGGGGTGGAAACAAGAGACCCAGTACTTC. The chain joins TRBV12-3 or TRBV12-4 to TRBJ2-5, with D perhaps TRBD2 (6 bases). Trimming shortened V by 3 bases and J by 2 bases, and 16 bases separated the two germline ends. The CDR3 loop spans 16 amino acids.

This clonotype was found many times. CDR3 amino acids: CASSERDRGRWFHQPQHF. The CDR3 nucleotides read TGTGCCAGCAGTGAACGGGACAGGGGGCGATGGTTCCATCAGCCCCAGCATTTT. The V gene is TRBV2, the J gene TRBJ1-5, with 12 bases lining up with TRBD1. V lost 2 bases to trimming and J lost 5 bases; unmatched junction nucleotides: 10. The CDR3 extends over 18 amino acids. The germline V gene has CDR1 SNHLY and CDR2 FYNNEI.

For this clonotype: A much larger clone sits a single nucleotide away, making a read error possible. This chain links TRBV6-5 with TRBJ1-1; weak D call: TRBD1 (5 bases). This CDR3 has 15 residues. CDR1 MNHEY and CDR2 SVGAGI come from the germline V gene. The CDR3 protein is CASSYTPSGSTKAFF. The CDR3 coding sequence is TGTGCCAGCAGTTACACCCCTTCAGGGAGCACTAAAGCTTTCTTT.

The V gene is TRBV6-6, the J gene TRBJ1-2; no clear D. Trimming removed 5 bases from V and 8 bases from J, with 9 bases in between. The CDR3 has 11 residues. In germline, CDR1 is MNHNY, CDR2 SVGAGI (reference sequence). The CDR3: CASSEGHGYTF. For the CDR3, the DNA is TGTGCCAGCAGTGAAGGGCACGGCTACACCTTC.

The CDR3 DNA follows: TGCGCCAGCAGCCCAGAGGGGGGAGAGACCCAGTACTTC. Translation gives CASSPEGGETQYF. The chain combines TRBV5-1 with TRBJ2-5; D possibly uses TRBD1 or TRBD2 (6 bases each). Per germline, CDR1 SGHRS and CDR2 YFSETQ. CDR3 size: 13 residues. V lost 4 bases, J lost 4 bases, and 11 bases lay in between. The full variable domain, with the rest looked up from reference TRBV5-1 and TRBJ2-5, is KAGVTQTPRYLIKTRGQQVTLSCSPISGHRSVSWYQQTPGQGLQFLFEYFSETQRNKGNFPGRFSGRQFSNSRSEMNVSTLELGDSALYLCASSPEGGETQYFGPGTRLLVL.

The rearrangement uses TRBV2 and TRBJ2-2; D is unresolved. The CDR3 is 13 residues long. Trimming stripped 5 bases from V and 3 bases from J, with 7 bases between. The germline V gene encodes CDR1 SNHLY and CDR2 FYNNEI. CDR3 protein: CASSWADTGELFF. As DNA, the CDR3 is TGTGCCAGCAGTTGGGCCGACACCGGGGAGCTGTTTTTT.